The 17 T cell receptor beta chains below come from one sample, sequenced in a study of blood T cell repertoires in COVID-19. The method was immunoSEQ multiplex PCR; TCRdb's version includes in-frame clones alone and lacks a portion of them. The repertoire holds some 380,000 clones, roughly 86% seen once, with 1.1% in the top ten. Sample: peripheral blood. Receptors originate from a human donor with acute or convalescent COVID-19. The donor label of this sample is uncertain.

The V gene is TRBV19, the J gene TRBJ2-5, with 9 positions matching TRBD2. Losses at the gene ends were 8 bases for V and 1 base for J; bases not matched to a gene: 8. Germline values: CDR1 LNHDA, CDR2 SQIVND (reference sequence). The CDR3 spans 15 residues. CDR3 DNA: TGTGCCAGTGGACGGGAGACTAGCGGCCAAGAGACCCAGTACTTC. Its translation is CASGRETSGQETQYF.

A note on this clone: The germline gene is not matched at one end of the junction; a read error may be the cause. The rearrangement joins TRBV5-4 to TRBJ2-2; 11 bases are shared with TRBD2. The germline V gene has CDR1 SGHNT and CDR2 YYREEE (reference sequence). CDR3 length: 14 amino acids. CDR3 sequence (DNA): TGTGCCAGCAGCTTTAGCGGGGGGGCCGGAGAGCTGTTTTTT. This translates into CASSFSGGAGELFF. Together with reference TRBV5-4 and TRBJ2-2, the CDR3 gives the full variable domain: ETGVTQSPTHLIKTRGQQVTLRCSSQSGHNTVSWYQQALGQGPQFIFQYYREEENGRGNFPPRFSGLQFPNYSSELNVNALELDDSALYLCASSFSGGAGELFFGEGSRLTVL.

This clone appeared a single time. The chain carries TRBV6-1 and TRBJ2-5; the D gene is possibly TRBD2 (6 bases). Trimming left V 3 bases short and J 5 bases short, with 16 bases between. Germline V gene sequence: CDR1 MNHNS, CDR2 SASEGT. The CDR3 covers 15 residues. In DNA form, the CDR3 reads TGTGCCAGCAGTGACCCCCGGGGGTCTGGGGAGACCCAGTACTTC. Translating gives CASSDPRGSGETQYF.

The rearrangement joins TRBV7-7 to TRBJ1-2, with D unclear. CDR1 SSHAT and CDR2 FNYEAQ come from the germline V gene (reference sequence). There are 14 residues in the CDR3. V was pared by 0 bases and J by 7 bases, with 12 bases between. As DNA, the CDR3 is TGTGCCAGCAGCTTAGCCACCCCCCGGGGTGGCTACACCTTC. Translating gives CASSLATPRGGYTF.

The J gene is TRBJ2-3, the V gene TRBV5-1; 8 bases are shared with TRBD2. V trimming: 6 bases; J trimming: 2 bases; junction bases outside the gene matches: 5. Germline values: CDR1 SGHRS, CDR2 YFSETQ. The CDR3 is 14 residues long. The CDR3 loop reads CASKAGGLTDTQYF. The CDR3 nucleotides read TGCGCCAGCAAGGCGGGAGGCCTCACAGATACGCAGTATTTT.

The J gene is TRBJ1-1, the V gene TRBV5-4; 9 bases are a match to TRBD1. The germline CDR1 and CDR2 sequences are SGHNT and YYREEE (reference sequence). V trimming: 5 bases; J trimming: 4 bases; junction bases outside the gene matches: 9. The CDR3 covers 15 residues. CDR3 sequence (DNA): TGTGCCAGCAGACCTGACAGGGGGGGATTCACTGAAGCTTTCTTT. It encodes CASRPDRGGFTEAFF.

V usage is TRBV30 and J usage is TRBJ2-5; 10 nucleotides line up with TRBD2. Germline V gene sequence: CDR1 GTSNPN, CDR2 SVGIG (reference sequence). Unmatched junction bases numbered 3, after V lost 0 bases and J lost 2 bases. The CDR3 contains 15 residues. The CDR3: CAWSVLAGRQETQYF. The CDR3 nucleotides are TGTGCCTGGAGTGTACTAGCGGGACGGCAAGAGACCCAGTACTTC.

This chain uses TRBV30 with TRBJ1-4, with D unresolved. CDR3 size: 13 residues. V was trimmed by 4 bases and J by 3 bases, leaving 9 bases between them. Germline assignment: CDR1 GTSNPN and CDR2 SVGIG (reference sequence). Written as DNA, the CDR3 is TGTGCCTGGAACTCTCTTGCTAATGAAAAACTGTTTTTT. This encodes CAWNSLANEKLFF.

This chain joins TRBV2 and TRBJ1-1, with 8 positions matching TRBD1. The J segment lost 6 bases and the V segment lost 5 bases, leaving 11 bases of the junction unmatched. This CDR3 spans 15 amino acids. CDR1 and CDR2 from the germline V gene are SNHLY and FYNNEI. This CDR3 is CASSLQTGGTAEAFF. CDR3 DNA sequence: TGTGCCAGCAGTTTGCAAACAGGGGGTACCGCTGAAGCTTTCTTT.

The V call is TRBV4-2, the J call TRBJ2-3, with 10 nucleotides matching TRBD2. There are 17 residues in the CDR3. Germline loops: CDR1 LGHNA, CDR2 YNFKEQ. J gave up 2 bases and V 1 base, and 6 bases lay outside the gene matches. As DNA, the CDR3 is TGTGCCAGCAGCCAAGCGGCTAGCGGGGGTCACACAGATACGCAGTATTTT. Its translation: CASSQAASGGHTDTQYF.

The chain uses TRBV11-3 and TRBJ2-7, with D perhaps matching TRBD2 (6 bases). Trimming stripped 1 base from V and 2 bases from J, with 12 bases between. The CDR3 spans 15 residues. Germline CDR1 SGHNT, CDR2 YENEEA. The CDR3 protein is CASSLAASEAYEQYF. The DNA for the CDR3 is TGTGCCAGCAGCTTAGCGGCTAGCGAGGCCTACGAGCAGTACTTC.

This chain joins TRBV6-5 and TRBJ2-3, with a weak D call TRBD1 (5 bases). V was shortened by 6 bases and J by 9 bases, with 19 bases between the two germline ends. The CDR3 totals 14 residues. The germline CDR1 and CDR2 sequences are MNHEY and SVGAGI. The CDR3 loop reads CASRGNRGRGTQYF. The DNA for the CDR3 is TGTGCCAGCAGAGGGAATAGGGGAAGGGGCACGCAGTATTTT.

This clone was detected a few times. The chain joins TRBV7-2 to TRBJ2-1, with 11 positions matching TRBD2. The CDR3 loop spans 16 amino acids. CDR1 and CDR2 from the germline V gene are SGHTA and FQGNSA. With V trimmed by 1 base and J by 5 bases, 4 bases remained unmatched. CDR3 nucleotides: TGTGCCAGCAGCTTAGGGGGACTAGCGGACAACAATGAGCAGTTCTTC. It specifies CASSLGGLADNNEQFF.

V usage is TRBV5-1 and J usage is TRBJ1-2; 8 positions match TRBD1. V lost 3 bases to trimming and J lost 8 bases; unmatched junction nucleotides: 9. Looked up from germline, CDR1 is SGHRS and CDR2 is YFSETQ. The CDR3 is 14 residues long. The CDR3 loop reads CASSSQPGQGGYTF. Written as DNA, the CDR3 is TGCGCCAGCAGCTCACAACCCGGACAGGGAGGCTACACCTTC.

The chain carries TRBV5-1 and TRBJ2-5; 12 positions agree with TRBD2. Germline CDR1 is SGHRS and CDR2 is YFSETQ. This CDR3 contains 15 residues. V shed 1 base, J shed 5 bases, and the junction held 3 bases outside the gene matches. CDR3 coding DNA: TGCGCCAGCAGCTTGACTAGCGGGAGGTGGGAGACCCAGTACTTC. Protein: CASSLTSGRWETQYF. Based on the CDR3 plus reference TRBV5-1 and TRBJ2-5, the full variable domain is KAGVTQTPRYLIKTRGQQVTLSCSPISGHRSVSWYQQTPGQGLQFLFEYFSETQRNKGNFPGRFSGRQFSNSRSEMNVSTLELGDSALYLCASSLTSGRWETQYFGPGTRLLVL.

The CDR3 is CASSRLAGAYEQYF. The CDR3 DNA reads TGTGCCAGCAGCCGACTAGCGGGGGCCTACGAGCAGTACTTC. The gene calls are TRBV5-6 and TRBJ2-7; 12 nucleotides match TRBD2. The CDR3 loop spans 14 amino acids. Germline CDR1 and CDR2: SGHDT and YYEEEE. V dropped 4 bases and J dropped 2; count of bases not matched to a gene: 1.

This chain uses TRBV7-6 with TRBJ1-5, with D possibly being TRBD1 (6 bases). The length of the CDR3 is 15 residues. The germline V and J ends were trimmed by 4 bases and 7 bases, with 17 bases remaining between them. Germline CDR1 is SGHVS and CDR2 is FNYEAQ. CDR3 sequence (DNA): TGTGCCAGCAGCTACGGAACAGGGTCGGGACAGCCCCAGCATTTT. Encoded protein: CASSYGTGSGQPQHF.